These T cell receptor beta chains were read from a single sample in a study of blood T cell repertoires in COVID-19. Sequencing was performed with immunoSEQ multiplex PCR; in TCRdb, only in-frame clones are kept and a portion is missing. The top ten hold 2.3% of the sample, which has more than 100,000 clones, under 80% seen once. Input material: peripheral blood. The receptors were sampled from a man between 65 and 80 years old with acute or convalescent COVID-19. Both conserved end residues are part of each CDR3. D genes are given only for firm matches. Clone size, where shown, is once, few, many, or a class for clones that have expanded.

D	V	size	J	DNA	CDR3
.	TRBV12-3/TRBV12-4	few	TRBJ1-1	TGTGCCAGCAGTTTGGGGGGGCGCGCTGAAGCTTTCTTT	CASSLGGRAEAFF
TRBD2	TRBV5-4	.	TRBJ2-4	TGTGCCAGCAGCTTGGCTGGGGGGGGGATGAGGGACATTCAGTACTTC	CASSLAGGGMRDIQYF
.	TRBV6-2/TRBV6-3	once	TRBJ1-1	TGTGCCAGCAGTTTTAACAGGGATACTGAAGCTTTCTTT	CASSFNRDTEAFF
.	TRBV4-1	.	TRBJ1-3	TGCGCCAGCAGCCAAGAGGGGAGCTCTGGAAACACCATATATTTT	CASSQEGSSGNTIYF
TRBD1	TRBV19	.	TRBJ1-6	TGTGCCAGTAAAGACAGGGTAAATGCGAATTCACCCCTCCACTTT	CASKDRVNANSPLHF
TRBD1	TRBV2	once	TRBJ1-3	TGTGCCAGCAGTGGGGACAGCTCTGGAAACACCATATATTTT	CASSGDSSGNTIYF
TRBD1	TRBV29-1	.	TRBJ2-5	TGCAGCGTCGGACAGGGACAAGAGACCCAGTACTTC	CSVGQGQETQYF
.	TRBV24-1	.	TRBJ1-2	TGTGCCACCAGTGATTCGGGGGTAAGCTATGGCTACACCTTC	CATSDSGVSYGYTF
.	TRBV29-1	few	TRBJ1-1	TGCAGCGTTCTAAAGGTCGGGGGGGGAGCTGAAGCTTTCTTT	CSVLKVGGGAEAFF
TRBD1	TRBV7-2	.	TRBJ1-2	TGTGCCAGCAGCTTTGGGACAGCGTCCCACTATGGCTACACCTTC	CASSFGTASHYGYTF